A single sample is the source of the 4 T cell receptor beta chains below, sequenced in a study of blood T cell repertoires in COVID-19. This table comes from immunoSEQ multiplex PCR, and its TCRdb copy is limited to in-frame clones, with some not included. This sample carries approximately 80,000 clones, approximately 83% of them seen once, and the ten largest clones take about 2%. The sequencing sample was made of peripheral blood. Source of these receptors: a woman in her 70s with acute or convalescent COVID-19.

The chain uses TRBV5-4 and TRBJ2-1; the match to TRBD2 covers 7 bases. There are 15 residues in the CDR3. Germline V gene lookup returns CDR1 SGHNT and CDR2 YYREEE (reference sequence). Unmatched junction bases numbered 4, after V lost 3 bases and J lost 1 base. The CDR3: CASSSNSGSYNEQFF. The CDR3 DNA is TGTGCCAGCAGCTCCAATAGCGGGTCCTACAATGAGCAGTTCTTC. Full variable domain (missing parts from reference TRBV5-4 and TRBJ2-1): ETGVTQSPTHLIKTRGQQVTLRCSSQSGHNTVSWYQQALGQGPQFIFQYYREEENGRGNFPPRFSGLQFPNYSSELNVNALELDDSALYLCASSSNSGSYNEQFFGPGTRLTVL.

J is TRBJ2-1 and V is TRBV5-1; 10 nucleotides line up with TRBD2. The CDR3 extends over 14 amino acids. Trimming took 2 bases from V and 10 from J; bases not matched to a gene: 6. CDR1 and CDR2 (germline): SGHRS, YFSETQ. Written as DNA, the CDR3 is TGCGCCAGCAGCTTAACTAGCGGGGCGGGGGAGCAGTTCTTC. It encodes CASSLTSGAGEQFF.

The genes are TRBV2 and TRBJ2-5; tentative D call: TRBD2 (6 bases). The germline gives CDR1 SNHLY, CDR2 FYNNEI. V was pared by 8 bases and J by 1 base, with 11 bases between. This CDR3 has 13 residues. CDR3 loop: CASGGGVQETQYF. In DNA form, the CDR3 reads TGTGCCAGCGGCGGAGGGGTCCAAGAGACCCAGTACTTC. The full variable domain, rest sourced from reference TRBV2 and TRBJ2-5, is EPEVTQTPSHQVTQMGQEVILRCVPISNHLYFYWYRQILGQKVEFLVSFYNNEISEKSEIFDDQFSVERPDGSNFTLKIRSTKLEDSAMYFCASGGGVQETQYFGPGTRLLVL.

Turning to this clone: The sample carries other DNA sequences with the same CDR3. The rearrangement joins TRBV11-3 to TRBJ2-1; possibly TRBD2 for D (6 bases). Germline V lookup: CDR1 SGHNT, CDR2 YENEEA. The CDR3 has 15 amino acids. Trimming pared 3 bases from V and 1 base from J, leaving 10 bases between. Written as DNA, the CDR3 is TGTGCCAGCAGCTTTGGCGGGGATTCCTACAATGAGCAGTTCTTC. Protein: CASSFGGDSYNEQFF.